These T cell receptor beta chains were read from a single sample in a study of cytomegalovirus exposure and HLA in healthy donors. The data were produced by immunoSEQ multiplex PCR, yet TCRdb's version contains in-frame clones alone and is incomplete. The sample holds about 140,000 clones, roughly 80% seen once. Sequencing input: PBMCs. All receptors derive from a man in his forties or fifties in good health and CMV-seronegative. The CDR3 runs from the conserved cysteine through the conserved F or W. The order of the fields is V gene, clone size, J gene, CDR3 protein. Only part of the rows carry a size: once, few, many, or a class if the clone is expanded.

TRBV6-6,few,TRBJ1-5,CASCSGTGSQPQHF
TRBV10-1,once,TRBJ1-5,CASRTGNSNQPQHF
TRBV30,once,TRBJ2-7,CAWGQGAGEQYF
TRBV11-3,-,TRBJ2-7,CASSFRLAFYEQYF
TRBV11-3,-,TRBJ1-2,CASSWGEQYYGYTF
TRBV9,-,TRBJ1-1,CASSVGGPNTEAFF
TRBV7-9,few,TRBJ1-1,CASSTQGNTEAFF
TRBV6-5,-,TRBJ2-7,CASSPPGESWEQYF
TRBV5-1,-,TRBJ2-3,CASSFGQSTDTQYF
TRBV10-2,-,TRBJ1-2,CASIDSGYGYTF
TRBV11-2,-,TRBJ2-6,CASSQRTGRLSGANVLTF
TRBV4-3,-,TRBJ2-2,CASSQDPGGVTGELFF
TRBV6-1,few,TRBJ1-5,CASSEVVDRGLNQPQHF
TRBV9,-,TRBJ2-1,CASSTGTSGRPSSYNEQFF
TRBV5-1,-,TRBJ2-5,CASSLATDRMQETQYF
TRBV7-2,-,TRBJ2-7,CASSWGGSSYEQYF
TRBV5-1,-,TRBJ1-2,CASSPDRVWGYTF
TRBV5-1,-,TRBJ2-5,CASSLGTGQETQYF
TRBV7-8,-,TRBJ2-5,CASSLDWDSTAQETQYF
TRBV18,-,TRBJ1-5,CASSLRGINQPQHF
TRBV29-1,-,TRBJ2-5,CSVFTGGGETQYF
TRBV7-2,few,TRBJ2-2,CASSRWASGRVGTGELFF